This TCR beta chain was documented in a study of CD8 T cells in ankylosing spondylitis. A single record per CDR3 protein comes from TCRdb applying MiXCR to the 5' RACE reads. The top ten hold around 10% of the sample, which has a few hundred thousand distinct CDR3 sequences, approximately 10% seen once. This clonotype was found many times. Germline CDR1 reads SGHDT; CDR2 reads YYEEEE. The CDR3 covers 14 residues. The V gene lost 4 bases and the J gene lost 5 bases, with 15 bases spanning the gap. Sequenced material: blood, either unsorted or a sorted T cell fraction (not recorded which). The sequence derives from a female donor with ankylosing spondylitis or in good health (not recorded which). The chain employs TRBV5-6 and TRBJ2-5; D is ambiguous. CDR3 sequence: CASSTRRFRETQYF. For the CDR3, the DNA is TGTGCCAGCAGCACCCGAAGGTTTAGGGAGACCCAGTACTTC.